This is a list of T cell receptor beta chains from one sample in a study of blood T cell repertoires in COVID-19. Profiling relied on immunoSEQ multiplex PCR, and the TCRdb table lists in-frame clones only, not all of them. The sample yields 200,000 to 250,000 clones, over 65% seen once. The sample was PBMCs or T cells enriched from blood (not recorded which). The receptors shown here come from a woman aged 60 to 75 who had recovered from COVID-19. The CDR3 runs from the conserved cysteine through the conserved F or W. A D gene is named only where the DNA matches it firmly. Size values are once, few and many counts, or a class for expanded clones, and some rows have none.

j_call v_call d_call clone_size cdr3_nt cdr3_aa
TRBJ2-2 TRBV5-1 TRBD1 . TGCGCCAGCAGCTCGGACAGGGGGGACACCGGGGAGCTGTTTTTT CASSSDRGDTGELFF
TRBJ1-2 TRBV29-1 TRBD1 once TGCAGCGTTGATAAAGGTGGGACAGCTCCCTATGGCTACACCTTC CSVDKGGTAPYGYTF
TRBJ2-4 TRBV6-2/TRBV6-3 . . TGTGCCAGCAGTAGCGTACGGTTGACCAAAAACATTCAGTACTTC CASSSVRLTKNIQYF
TRBJ2-3 TRBV15 TRBD2 . TGTGCCACCAGCAGAGGCGGGAGAGGGGGCACAGATACGCAGTATTTT CATSRGGRGGTDTQYF
TRBJ2-7 TRBV5-1 . . TGCGCCGTACTTTACGAGCAGTACTTC CAVLYEQYF
TRBJ2-7 TRBV3-1/TRBV3-2 . . TGTGCCAGCAGCCAAGGACAGGTGGCCTACGAGCAGTACTTC CASSQGQVAYEQYF
TRBJ1-2 TRBV6-5 . . TGTGCCAGCAGCCCCGGACAGCGAACTAACTATGGCTACACCTTC CASSPGQRTNYGYTF
TRBJ2-7 TRBV7-6 TRBD1 . TGTGCCAGCAGCGTTCGGGACAGTCCCAAGGGATCCTACGAGCAGTACTTC CASSVRDSPKGSYEQYF
TRBJ2-3 TRBV3-1/TRBV3-2 . . TGTGCCAGCAGCCAAGGGCAGGGCACAGATACGCAGTATTTT CASSQGQGTDTQYF
TRBJ1-1 TRBV11-3 . . TGTGCCAGCAGTACAGGCGAAGGCACTGAAGCTTTCTTT CASSTGEGTEAFF
TRBJ2-1 TRBV7-9 . . TGTGCCAGCAACGCCGCAGGGGGGATTCGGGACAATGAGCAGTTCTTC CASNAAGGIRDNEQFF
TRBJ2-2 TRBV19 . . TGTGCCAGTAGTATCGGGACATTGAGCACCGGGGAGCTGTTTTTT CASSIGTLSTGELFF
TRBJ2-2 TRBV7-7 . . TGTGCCAGCAGCTTAGCCAGGGGCGAAAACACCGGGGAGCTGTTTTTT CASSLARGENTGELFF
TRBJ2-5 TRBV6-5 TRBD2 . TGTGCCAGCAGGCCATCGGGGGGAGAGACCCAGTACTTC CASRPSGGETQYF
TRBJ1-1 TRBV5-1 . . TGCGCCAGCAGGGCGGGGAACACTGAAGCTTTCTTT CASRAGNTEAFF
TRBJ1-2 TRBV10-3 . . TGTGCCATCAGTGAGTCGGGCAGTCCCTTATATGGCTACACCTTC CAISESGSPLYGYTF
TRBJ2-5 TRBV5-1 . . TGCGCCAGCAGCTTGGGCGGAGGGGAGACCCAGTACTTC CASSLGGGETQYF
TRBJ1-1 TRBV27 TRBD1 . TGTGCCAGCAGTCCACAAGACAGGGCGCTGAACACTGAAGCTTTCTTT CASSPQDRALNTEAFF
TRBJ2-7 TRBV20-1 TRBD2 . TGCAGTGCTAGTGGATCCTCGACTAGCGGGAGGGCCCTCGATCTTCTCGAGCAGTACTTC CSASGSSTSGRALDLLEQYF
TRBJ1-1 TRBV5-1 TRBD1 . TGCGCCAGCAGCCAGCGGACAGGGAGGACTGAAGCTTTCTTT CASSQRTGRTEAFF
TRBJ2-2 TRBV19 TRBD2 few TGTGCCACCTCTGGGGGGGGACTAGCGGGAGGAACCGGGGAGCTGTTTTTT CATSGGGLAGGTGELFF
TRBJ2-3 TRBV3-1/TRBV3-2 TRBD2 . TGTGCCAGCAGCCAAGGACGAGTAAGCGGGAGTTATCAGTATTTT CASSQGRVSGSYQYF
TRBJ1-3 TRBV3-1/TRBV3-2 . . TGTGCCAGCAGCCCGGGGGGCATGGGTGGAAACACCATATATTTT CASSPGGMGGNTIYF
TRBJ1-1 TRBV6-2/TRBV6-3 . . TGTGCCAGCAGTTACAAAGACAGCCTGAACACTGAAGCTTTCTTT CASSYKDSLNTEAFF
TRBJ1-6 TRBV2 TRBD1 . TGTGCCAGCAGCTTCGGACAGGGGAATTCACCCCTCCACTTT CASSFGQGNSPLHF
TRBJ2-7 TRBV19 TRBD1 . TGTGCCAGTAGTATGGGACAGATTTACGAGCAGTACTTC CASSMGQIYEQYF
TRBJ2-4 TRBV3-1/TRBV3-2 TRBD1 once TGTGCCAGCAGCCTACGACAGGGAAACATTCAGTACTTC CASSLRQGNIQYF
TRBJ1-3 TRBV10-3 TRBD1 . TGTGCCATCAGCGACACAGGGGCTGGAAACACCATATATTTT CAISDTGAGNTIYF
TRBJ1-5 TRBV6-5 TRBD1 few TGTGCCAGCAGTTACGCCAACAGGGGTGGCAATCAGCCCCAGCATTTT CASSYANRGGNQPQHF
TRBJ1-1 TRBV7-3 . . TGTGCCAGCAGCCCCGGGACAACGGGGGCTTTCTTT CASSPGTTGAFF
TRBJ1-1 TRBV7-9 . once TGTGCCAGCAGACTCGGGGGGCGCGAGGACACTGAAGCTTTCTTT CASRLGGREDTEAFF
TRBJ1-4 TRBV18 . . TGTGCCAGCTCACCAGGGAGGGGCCTTAATGAAAAACTGTTTTTT CASSPGRGLNEKLFF
TRBJ2-4 TRBV19 . . TGTGCCAGTAGTAATACAGGGTCCCAAAACATTCAGTACTTC CASSNTGSQNIQYF
TRBJ2-7 TRBV5-8 . . TGTGCCAGCAGCTTTCCGGGCTCCTACGAGCAGTACTTC CASSFPGSYEQYF
TRBJ1-2 TRBV5-1 . once TGCGCCAGCAGCGAAGGGACATCTAACTATGGCTACACCTTC CASSEGTSNYGYTF
TRBJ2-3 TRBV7-9 . once TGTGCCAGCAGCTTAGAGTCTAGCTACACAGATACGCAGTATTTT CASSLESSYTDTQYF
TRBJ1-2 TRBV10-3 . . TGTGCCATCAGTGGTGAAGGGGGTCTTGGCTACACCTTC CAISGEGGLGYTF
TRBJ1-4 TRBV5-6 . . TGTGCCAGCAGCTTGGCTACAGGGCTAACTAATGAAAAACTGTTTTTT CASSLATGLTNEKLFF
TRBJ2-5 TRBV29-1 TRBD1 . TGCAGCGTTGAACTCGGGACAGGGGGAGAGACCCAGTACTTC CSVELGTGGETQYF
TRBJ1-3 TRBV19 . . TGTGCCAGTAGTCAAACGGAGGGTTCATTTGATTTT CASSQTEGSFDF
TRBJ1-2 TRBV3-1/TRBV3-2 TRBD1 . TGTGCCAGCAGTGCCCCCCGGACAGGGCACTATGGCTACACCTTC CASSAPRTGHYGYTF
TRBJ1-4 TRBV11-2 . . TGTGCCAGCAGCCGCTCTGGCCCGGGGGATTCTAATGAAAAACTGTTTTTT CASSRSGPGDSNEKLFF
TRBJ2-7 TRBV12-3/TRBV12-4 . . TGTGCCAGCGCGGATAGCGTGAACTACGAGCAGTACTTC CASADSVNYEQYF
TRBJ1-1 TRBV6-5 . . TGTGCCAGCAAACCGAGGGTGGTGAACACTGAAGCTTTCTTT CASKPRVVNTEAFF
TRBJ2-7 TRBV29-1 TRBD1 . TGCAGCGTGAGGACGGGCGGGACAGGGAACCACGAGCAGTACTTC CSVRTGGTGNHEQYF
TRBJ1-4 TRBV18 . . TGTGCCAGCTCACCGGGACTGGCTAATGAAAAACTGTTTTTT CASSPGLANEKLFF
TRBJ2-2 TRBV2 . . TGTGCCAGCCACCTAGTAGGCGCCGGGGAGCTGTTTTTT CASHLVGAGELFF
TRBJ2-5 TRBV21-1 . once TGTGCCAGCAGCCACACTTTCGGGAGTGTGGAGACCCAGTACTTC CASSHTFGSVETQYF
TRBJ1-6 TRBV14 . . TGTGCCAGCAGCCAAGGGCTCTCTTATAATTCACCCCTCCACTTT CASSQGLSYNSPLHF
TRBJ1-2 TRBV6-5 . . TGTGCCACCTGGGGGGGAGATGGCTACACCTTC CATWGGDGYTF
TRBJ1-5 TRBV3-1/TRBV3-2 . . TGTGCCAGCAGCCATTGGGGCAGGGAAAGCAATCAGCCCCAGCATTTT CASSHWGRESNQPQHF
TRBJ1-1 TRBV12-3/TRBV12-4 TRBD1 . TGTGCCAGCAGTCCCGGGACAGGGACAGCTTTCTTT CASSPGTGTAFF
TRBJ2-3 TRBV3-1/TRBV3-2 TRBD1 few TGTGCCAGCAGCCAACAGGGGGCAGATACGCAGTATTTT CASSQQGADTQYF
TRBJ1-2 TRBV30 TRBD1 . TGTGCCTGTAGTACAGGGGACTCCTATGGCTACACCTTC CACSTGDSYGYTF
TRBJ2-7 TRBV4-3 TRBD1 . TGCGCCAGCAGCCAAGATTATGGGGACAGGGGCTACGAGCAGTACTTC CASSQDYGDRGYEQYF
TRBJ1-1 TRBV29-1 . . TGCAGCGTTGTTCAGGCCCGCGAGGCTTTCTTT CSVVQAREAFF
TRBJ2-5 TRBV5-1 TRBD1 . TGCGCCAGCAGCTGGGCCGGGACAGCTCAAGAGACCCAGTACTTC CASSWAGTAQETQYF
TRBJ2-5 TRBV5-6 . . TGTGCCAGCAGCCCGGGGACACGAGAGACCCAGTACTTC CASSPGTRETQYF
TRBJ1-5 TRBV5-6 . . TGTGCCAGCAGCCCACAGGGCGTCGGCAATCAGCCCCAGCATTTT CASSPQGVGNQPQHF